This record concerns one TCR beta chain sequence. This clonotype has more than one count but fewer than ten. The clone's antigen remains unknown. Base qualities are not at hand, and no much larger clone is one base apart. This sample is drawn from a study of T cells after yellow fever vaccination (dated by TCRdb to the late 2010s). Turning to the overall study: Libraries from fractions with low cell numbers were prepared with the SMART-Seq v4 Ultra Low Input RNA kit. Bulk TCR alpha and beta repertoires were sequenced longitudinally to track T-cell clones before and after primary and booster YFV17D yellow fever vaccination. Two healthy male donors, one aged 18 to 30 and one aged 30 to 40 years, made up the cohort. Bulk PBMC replicates and cell subsets were isolated from blood drawn at multiple timepoints before and after both primary and secondary immunization. Overall study results and their limits: Compared with the primary T-cell response, the secondary T-cell response was faster but weaker, reaching its peak on day 5 rather than on day 15. Computational filtering was required because FACS-sorted repertoires could contain abundant contaminating clonotypes from the bulk population. Only two donors were included in the study, so the extent to which the findings can be generalized is limited. A small share of clonotypes was detected in both CD4 and CD8 compartments, with the overlap likely arising from convergent recombination. Most clones expanded after primary vaccination (96% of CD4 and around 89% of CD8) were re-detected after the booster, suggesting that broad memory maintenance occurred.

Instrument on record: Illumina NovaSeq 6000. TCR cDNA was made using 5'RACE template switching, a step that added a universal primer site and unique molecular identifiers. Priming for cDNA synthesis came from both the TCR alpha and TCR beta constant segments. Two PCR steps were used to amplify libraries, with sample barcodes and sequencing adapters being added in the second step. Sequencing of libraries was performed on Illumina HiSeq 2500 (2x100 bp) or NovaSeq (2x150 bp). Under the source paper's analysis protocol: MIGEC handled demultiplexing of reads and collapsing into UMI consensus sequences, while MiXCR performed V(D)J alignment. Vaccine-responding clonotypes were identified with edgeR using replicate PBMC samples, with FDR below 0.01 and a log2 fold change above 5 up to day 15 being required. Each bulk clonotype received a CD4 or CD8 identity based on whether the sequenced CD4 or CD8 repertoire contained that clonotype at higher abundance. The raw public reads went through TCRdb reprocessing: fastp at Q25, MiXCR clone calling, in-frame beta chains kept. Rows are unified per CDR3 protein, each entry keeping the most common DNA and genes. TCRdb, not the authors, supplied the V and J calls. This sample has some 420,000 distinct CDR3 sequences in its table, and about 19% of those were observed once. The ten largest clones add up to roughly 19% of the sample.

What the treatment or condition label conveys for this sample: live attenuated yellow fever vaccine strain. At each blood-draw timepoint, two biological replicates of bulk PBMCs were obtained. PBMCs were isolated from peripheral blood using a standard Ficoll-Paque protocol. TriZol was used to extract RNA from bulk PBMCs, from CD4 and CD8 fractions, and from dextramer-positive and dextramer-negative fractions. The germline V gene sets CDR1 to SGHRS and CDR2 to YFSETQ. The CDR3 starts with the cysteine, ends with the phenylalanine, and has 14 residues. Just CDR3 DNA is preserved here, 42 bases in frame from base 1. Trimming at the junction amounts to 4 bases on V and 2 bases on J, and the germline ends lie 13 bases apart.

This TCR came from a man between 18 and 29 years old who received the YFV17D yellow fever vaccine. Sequenced here: PBMCs, sampled before the yellow fever booster vaccination. The chain is assembled from TRBV5-1 and TRBJ2-7, and TRBD2 may be the D gene, going by 5 matching bases. The CDR3 here reads CASSAEVGAYEQYF. The nucleotides read TGCGCCAGCAGCGCGGAGGTCGGGGCCTACGAGCAGTACTTC.